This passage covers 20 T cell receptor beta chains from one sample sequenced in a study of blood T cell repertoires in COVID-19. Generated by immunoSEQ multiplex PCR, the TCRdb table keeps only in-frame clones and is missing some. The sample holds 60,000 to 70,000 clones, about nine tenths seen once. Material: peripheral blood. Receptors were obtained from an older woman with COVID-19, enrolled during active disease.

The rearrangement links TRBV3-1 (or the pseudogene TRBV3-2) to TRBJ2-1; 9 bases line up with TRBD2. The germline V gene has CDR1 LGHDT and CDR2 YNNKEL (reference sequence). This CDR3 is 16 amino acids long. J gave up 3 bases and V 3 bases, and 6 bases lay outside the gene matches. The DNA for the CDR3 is TGTGCCAGCAGCCATAACGCGGGGGGGCGCTACAATGAGCAGTTCTTC. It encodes CASSHNAGGRYNEQFF.

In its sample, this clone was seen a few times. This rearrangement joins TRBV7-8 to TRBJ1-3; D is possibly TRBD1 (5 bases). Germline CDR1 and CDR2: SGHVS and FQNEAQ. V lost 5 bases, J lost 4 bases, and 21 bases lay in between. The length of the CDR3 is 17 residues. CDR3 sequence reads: CASSPLGRGGGGNTIYF. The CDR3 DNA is TGTGCCAGCAGCCCACTCGGGCGGGGCGGAGGGGGAAACACCATATATTTT.

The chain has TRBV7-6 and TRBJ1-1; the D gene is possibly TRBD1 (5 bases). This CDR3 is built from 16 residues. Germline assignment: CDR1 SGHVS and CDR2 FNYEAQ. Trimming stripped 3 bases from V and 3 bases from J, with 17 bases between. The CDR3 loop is CASSLATRGRDTEAFF. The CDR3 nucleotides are TGTGCCAGCAGCTTGGCTACAAGGGGTCGGGACACTGAAGCTTTCTTT.

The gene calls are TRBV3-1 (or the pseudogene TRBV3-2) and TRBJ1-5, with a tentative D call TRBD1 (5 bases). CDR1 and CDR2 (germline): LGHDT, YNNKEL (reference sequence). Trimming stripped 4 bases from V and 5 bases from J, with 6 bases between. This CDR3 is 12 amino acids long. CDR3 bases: TGTGCCAGCAGCCGGGGGGATCAGCCCCAGCATTTT. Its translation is CASSRGDQPQHF.

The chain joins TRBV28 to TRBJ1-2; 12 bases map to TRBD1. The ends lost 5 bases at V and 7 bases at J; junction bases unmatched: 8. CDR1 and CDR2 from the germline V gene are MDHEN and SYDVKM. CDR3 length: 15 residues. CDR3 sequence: CASSTPGTGGSGYTF. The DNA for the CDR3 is TGTGCCAGCAGTACCCCCGGGACAGGGGGCTCTGGCTACACCTTC.

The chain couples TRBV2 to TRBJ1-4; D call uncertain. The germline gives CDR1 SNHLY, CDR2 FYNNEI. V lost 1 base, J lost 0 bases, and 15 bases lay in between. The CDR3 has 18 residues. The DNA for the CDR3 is TGTGCCAGCAGTGAAGAGCGGACCGATTATGCAACTAATGAAAAACTGTTTTTT. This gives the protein CASSEERTDYATNEKLFF.

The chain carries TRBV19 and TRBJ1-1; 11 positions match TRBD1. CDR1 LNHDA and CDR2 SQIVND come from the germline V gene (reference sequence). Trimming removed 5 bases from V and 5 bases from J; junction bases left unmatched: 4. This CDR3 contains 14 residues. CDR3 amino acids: CASSPGQGGTEAFF. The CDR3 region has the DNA TGTGCCAGTAGTCCGGGACAGGGGGGAACTGAAGCTTTCTTT.

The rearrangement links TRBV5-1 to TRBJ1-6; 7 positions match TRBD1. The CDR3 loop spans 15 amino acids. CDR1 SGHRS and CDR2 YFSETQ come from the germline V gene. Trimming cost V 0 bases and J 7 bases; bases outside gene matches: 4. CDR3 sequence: CASSLAPGGNSPLHF. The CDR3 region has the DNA TGCGCCAGCAGCTTGGCTCCAGGGGGAAATTCACCCCTCCACTTT.

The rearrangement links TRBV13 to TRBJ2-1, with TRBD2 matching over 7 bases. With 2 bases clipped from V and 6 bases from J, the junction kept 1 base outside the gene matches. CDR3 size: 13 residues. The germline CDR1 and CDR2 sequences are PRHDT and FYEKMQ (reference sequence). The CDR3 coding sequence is TGTGCCAGCAGCTTACCGGGAGGCAATGAGCAGTTCTTC. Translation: CASSLPGGNEQFF.

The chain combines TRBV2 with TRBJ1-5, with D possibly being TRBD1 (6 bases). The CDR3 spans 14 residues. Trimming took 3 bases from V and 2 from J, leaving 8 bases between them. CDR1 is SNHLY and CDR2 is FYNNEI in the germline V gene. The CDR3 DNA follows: TGTGCCAGCAGTGACAGGGGAGGCAATCAGCCCCAGCATTTT. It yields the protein CASSDRGGNQPQHF.

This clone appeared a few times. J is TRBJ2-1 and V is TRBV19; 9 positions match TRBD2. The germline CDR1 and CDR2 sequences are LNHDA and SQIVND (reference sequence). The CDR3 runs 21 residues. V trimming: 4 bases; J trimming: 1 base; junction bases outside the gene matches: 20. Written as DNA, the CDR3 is TGTGCCAGTAGTACCCCGCCGGGACTAGCCGTCACAGTGATTTCCTACAATGAGCAGTTCTTC. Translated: CASSTPPGLAVTVISYNEQFF.

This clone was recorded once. DNA of the CDR3: TGTGCCAGCAGCTTGGTACAGGGTGGCGGCGAGCAGTACTTC. Translation gives CASSLVQGGGEQYF. The chain employs TRBV5-4 and TRBJ2-7; possibly TRBD1 for D (6 bases). This CDR3 contains 14 residues. In germline, CDR1 is SGHNT, CDR2 YYREEE (reference sequence). V was trimmed by 0 bases and J by 6 bases, leaving 13 bases between them.

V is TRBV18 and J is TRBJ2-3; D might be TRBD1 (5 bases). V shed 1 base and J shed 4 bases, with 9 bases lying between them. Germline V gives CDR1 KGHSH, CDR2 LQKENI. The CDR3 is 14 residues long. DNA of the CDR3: TGTGCCAGCTCACCACAGGGGTTGCCAGATACGCAGTATTTT. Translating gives CASSPQGLPDTQYF.

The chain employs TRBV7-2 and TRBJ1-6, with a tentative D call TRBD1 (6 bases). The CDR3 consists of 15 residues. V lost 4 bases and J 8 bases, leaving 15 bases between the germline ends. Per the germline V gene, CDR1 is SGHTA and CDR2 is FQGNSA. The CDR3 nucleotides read TGTGCCAGCAGCTACCGGGGCAGGGGATATTCACCCCTCCACTTT. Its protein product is CASSYRGRGYSPLHF.

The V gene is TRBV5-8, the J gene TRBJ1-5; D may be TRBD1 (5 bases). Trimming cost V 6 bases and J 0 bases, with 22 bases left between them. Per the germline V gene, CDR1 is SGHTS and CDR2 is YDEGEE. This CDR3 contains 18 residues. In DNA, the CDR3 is TGTGCCAGCACCCTTGGGGCAGGCCGACCGTATAGCAATCAGCCCCAGCATTTT. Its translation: CASTLGAGRPYSNQPQHF. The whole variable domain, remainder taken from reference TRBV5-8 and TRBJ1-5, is EAGVTQSPTHLIKTRGQQATLRCSPISGHTSVYWYQQALGLGLQFLLWYDEGEERNRGNFPPRFSGRQFPNYSSELNVNALELEDSALYLCASTLGAGRPYSNQPQHFGDGTRLSIL.

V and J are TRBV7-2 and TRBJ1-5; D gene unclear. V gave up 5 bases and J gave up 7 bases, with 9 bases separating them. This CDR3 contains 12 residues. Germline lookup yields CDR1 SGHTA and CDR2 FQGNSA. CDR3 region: CASSLPGQPQHF. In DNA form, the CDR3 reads TGTGCCAGCAGCCTCCCCGGGCAGCCCCAGCATTTT.

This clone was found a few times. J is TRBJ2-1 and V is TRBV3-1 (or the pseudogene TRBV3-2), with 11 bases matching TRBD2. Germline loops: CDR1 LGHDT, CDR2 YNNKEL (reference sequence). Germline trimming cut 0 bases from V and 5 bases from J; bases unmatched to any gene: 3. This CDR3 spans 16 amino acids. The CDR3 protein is CASSQDLTSGDNEQFF. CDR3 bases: TGTGCCAGCAGCCAAGACTTGACTAGCGGGGACAATGAGCAGTTCTTC.

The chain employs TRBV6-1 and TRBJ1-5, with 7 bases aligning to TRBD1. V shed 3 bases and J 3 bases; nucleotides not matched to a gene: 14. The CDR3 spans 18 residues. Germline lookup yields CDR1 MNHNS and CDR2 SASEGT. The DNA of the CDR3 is TGTGCCAGCAGTGAGCAACAACAGGGGTCGAGCTTCAATCAGCCCCAGCATTTT. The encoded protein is CASSEQQQGSSFNQPQHF.

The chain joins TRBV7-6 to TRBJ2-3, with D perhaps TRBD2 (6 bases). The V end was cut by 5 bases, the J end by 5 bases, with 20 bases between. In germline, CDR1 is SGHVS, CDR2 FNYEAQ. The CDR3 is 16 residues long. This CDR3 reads CASSPELAGVLDTQYF. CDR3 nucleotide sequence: TGTGCCAGCAGCCCAGAACTAGCAGGAGTATTAGATACGCAGTATTTT.

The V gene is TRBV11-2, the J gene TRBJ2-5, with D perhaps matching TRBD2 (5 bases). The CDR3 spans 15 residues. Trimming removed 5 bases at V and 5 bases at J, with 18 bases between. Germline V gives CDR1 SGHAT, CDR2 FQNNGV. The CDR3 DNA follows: TGTGCCAGCAGCGCGGGCCCCCGATCCCATGAGACCCAGTACTTC. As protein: CASSAGPRSHETQYF.